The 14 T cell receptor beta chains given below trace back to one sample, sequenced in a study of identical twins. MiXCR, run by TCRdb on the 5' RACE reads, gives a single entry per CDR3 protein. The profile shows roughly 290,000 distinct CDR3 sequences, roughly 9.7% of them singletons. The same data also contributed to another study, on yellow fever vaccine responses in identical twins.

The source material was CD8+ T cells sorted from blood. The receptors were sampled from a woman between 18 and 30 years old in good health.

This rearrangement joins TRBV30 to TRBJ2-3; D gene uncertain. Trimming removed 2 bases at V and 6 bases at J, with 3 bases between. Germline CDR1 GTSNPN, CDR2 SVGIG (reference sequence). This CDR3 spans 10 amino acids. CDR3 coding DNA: TGTGCCTGGAGTCTGGATACGCAGTATTTT. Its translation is CAWSLDTQYF. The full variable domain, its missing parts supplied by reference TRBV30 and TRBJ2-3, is SQTIHQWPATLVQPVGSPLSLECTVEGTSNPNLYWYRQAAGRGLQLLFYSVGIGQISSEVPQNLSASRPQDRQFILSSKKLLLSDSGFYLCAWSLDTQYFGPGTRLTVL.

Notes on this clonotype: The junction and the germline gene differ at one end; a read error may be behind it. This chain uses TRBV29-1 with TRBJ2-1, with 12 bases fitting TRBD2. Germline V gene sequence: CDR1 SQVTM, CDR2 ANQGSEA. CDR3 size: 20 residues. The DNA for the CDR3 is TGCAGCGGACGGGGGAATCGACTAGCGGGGGCCTCCAGCTCCTACAATGAGGAGTTCTTC. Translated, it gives CSGRGNRLAGASSSYNEEFF.

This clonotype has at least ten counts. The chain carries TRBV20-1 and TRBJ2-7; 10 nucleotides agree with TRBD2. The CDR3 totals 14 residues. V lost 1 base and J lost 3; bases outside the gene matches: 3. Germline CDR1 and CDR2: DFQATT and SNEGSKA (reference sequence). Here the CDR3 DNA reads TGCAGTGCTAGAGGGACTAGCGGCGACTACGAGCAGTACTTC. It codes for CSARGTSGDYEQYF.

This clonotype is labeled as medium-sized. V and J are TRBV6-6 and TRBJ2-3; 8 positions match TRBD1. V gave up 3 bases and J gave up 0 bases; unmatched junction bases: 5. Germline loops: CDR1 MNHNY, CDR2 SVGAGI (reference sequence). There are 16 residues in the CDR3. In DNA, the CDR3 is TGTGCCAGCAGTTATTTACGACAGGGGAGCACAGATACGCAGTATTTT. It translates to CASSYLRQGSTDTQYF.

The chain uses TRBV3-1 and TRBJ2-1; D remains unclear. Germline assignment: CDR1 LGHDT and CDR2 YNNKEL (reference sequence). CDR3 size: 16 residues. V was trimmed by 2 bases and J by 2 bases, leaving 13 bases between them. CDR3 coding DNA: TGTGCCAGCAGCCAATACAAACTGGAACCCTACAATGAGCAGTTCTTC. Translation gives CASSQYKLEPYNEQFF.

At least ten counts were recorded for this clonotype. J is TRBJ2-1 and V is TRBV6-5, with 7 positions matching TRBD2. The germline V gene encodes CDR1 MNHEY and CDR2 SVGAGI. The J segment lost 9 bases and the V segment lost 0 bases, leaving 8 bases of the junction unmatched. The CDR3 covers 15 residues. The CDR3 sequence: CASSYSTASGPEQFF. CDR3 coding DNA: TGTGCCAGCAGTTACTCGACGGCTAGCGGTCCTGAGCAGTTCTTC.

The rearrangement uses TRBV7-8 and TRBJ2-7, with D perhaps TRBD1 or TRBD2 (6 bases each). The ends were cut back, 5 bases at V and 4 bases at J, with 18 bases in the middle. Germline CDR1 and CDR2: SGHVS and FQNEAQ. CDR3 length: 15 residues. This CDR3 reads CASSPTPAGTYEQYF. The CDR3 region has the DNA TGTGCCAGCAGCCCAACCCCGGCGGGGACATACGAGCAGTACTTC.

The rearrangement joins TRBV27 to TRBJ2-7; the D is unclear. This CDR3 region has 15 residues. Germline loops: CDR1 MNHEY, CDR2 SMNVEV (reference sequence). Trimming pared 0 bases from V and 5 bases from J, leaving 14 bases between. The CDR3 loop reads CASSLSPRTRNEQYF. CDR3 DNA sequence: TGTGCCAGCAGTTTATCTCCCAGAACTCGAAACGAGCAGTACTTC.

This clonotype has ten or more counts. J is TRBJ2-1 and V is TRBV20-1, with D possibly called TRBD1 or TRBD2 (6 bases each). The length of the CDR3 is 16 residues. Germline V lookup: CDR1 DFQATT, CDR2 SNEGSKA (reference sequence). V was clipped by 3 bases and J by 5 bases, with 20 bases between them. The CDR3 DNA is TGCAGTGCTAGTGCAAAAGGAGGGGGACTCCACAATGAGCAGTTCTTC. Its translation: CSASAKGGGLHNEQFF.

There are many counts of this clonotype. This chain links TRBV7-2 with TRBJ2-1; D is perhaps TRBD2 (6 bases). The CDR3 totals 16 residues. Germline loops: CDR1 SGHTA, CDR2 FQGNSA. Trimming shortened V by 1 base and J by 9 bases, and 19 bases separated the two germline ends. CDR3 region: CASSLGSRVGGIEQFF. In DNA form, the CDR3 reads TGTGCCAGCAGCTTAGGCTCGAGAGTTGGGGGGATTGAGCAGTTCTTC.

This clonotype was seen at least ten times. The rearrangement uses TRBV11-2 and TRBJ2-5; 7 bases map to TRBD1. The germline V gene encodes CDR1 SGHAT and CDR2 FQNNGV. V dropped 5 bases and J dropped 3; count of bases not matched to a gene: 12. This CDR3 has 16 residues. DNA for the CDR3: TGTGCCAGCAGCCTTACTGGGGAGACAGGGAAAGAGACCCAGTACTTC. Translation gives CASSLTGETGKETQYF.

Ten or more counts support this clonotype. CDR3 nucleotides: TGCGCCAGCAGCCAAGACCGGACTAGCGGAGAGCAGTTCTTC. Translation: CASSQDRTSGEQFF. The chain has TRBV4-3 and TRBJ2-1; 10 nucleotides agree with TRBD2. Losses at the gene ends were 0 bases for V and 10 bases for J; bases not matched to a gene: 3. This CDR3 region has 14 residues. Germline loops: CDR1 LGHNA, CDR2 YSLEER.

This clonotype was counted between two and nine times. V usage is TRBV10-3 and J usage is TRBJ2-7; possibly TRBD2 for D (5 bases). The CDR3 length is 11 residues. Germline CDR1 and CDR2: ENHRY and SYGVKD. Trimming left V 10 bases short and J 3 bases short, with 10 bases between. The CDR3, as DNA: TGTGCCACTAGCCAGGACTACGAGCAGTACTTC. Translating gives CATSQDYEQYF.

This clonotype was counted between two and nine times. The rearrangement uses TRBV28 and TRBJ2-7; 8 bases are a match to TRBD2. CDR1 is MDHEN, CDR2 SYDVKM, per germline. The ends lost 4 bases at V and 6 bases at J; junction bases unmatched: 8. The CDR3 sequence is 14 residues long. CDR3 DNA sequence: TGTGCCAGCAGTTCCGGGACTAGTTTCGGCGAGCAGTACTTC. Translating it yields CASSSGTSFGEQYF.